This entry is about one TCR beta chain. The source material, RNA transcripts, was used to amplify TCR beta CDR3 regions. The HTBI primer set drove a first-round RT-PCR of the TCR CDR3. TCRdb reanalysed the multiplex PCR reads using MiXCR and keeps one entry per CDR3 protein. The repertoire holds over 500,000 distinct CDR3 sequences, roughly 15% seen once, with 11% to 15% in the top ten. These data are taken from a study of T cells in Graves' hyperthyroidism and ophthalmopathy. CDR3 length: 15 residues. Per the germline V gene, CDR1 is MNHNS and CDR2 is SASEGT. The ends lost 6 bases at V and 0 bases at J; junction bases unmatched: 5.

This clonotype was obtained from a woman in her thirties or forties with Graves' hyperthyroidism. The rearrangement joins TRBV6-1 to TRBJ2-5; TRBD1 aligns across 9 bases. Source material: blood. The DNA for the CDR3 is TGTGCCAGCAGCCGGGACAGGGTGTACCAAGAGACCCAGTACTTC. As protein: CASSRDRVYQETQYF.